The clone carrying this T cell receptor beta chain was found once. The libraries were made with immunoSEQ v3.0 at survey level. Clones were sequenced by immunoSEQ multiplex PCR, and TCRdb holds only the in-frame ones, with some missing. Among 25,000 to 35,000 clones listed, 70% to 90% were seen once. The data belong to a study of long-term antiretroviral therapy in people with HIV. About the study: A decade or so separates the oldest specimens from the later 2015 immediate-ART recommendation.

The CDR3 totals 16 residues. Germline CDR1 reads SGHTA; CDR2 reads FQGNSA. V was pared by 1 base and J by 3 bases, with 16 bases between. This chain uses TRBV7-2 with TRBJ2-7, with D possibly being TRBD2 (6 bases). This TCR was recovered from a man over 45 with HIV. Source: unsorted PBMCs, taken roughly 5 years before starting antiretroviral therapy. The CDR3 DNA is TGTGCCAGCAGCTTAGGACCCCCGGGCGGGGTCTACGAGCAGTACTTC. This gives the protein CASSLGPPGGVYEQYF.